The present entry profiles one TCR beta chain with its context. No antigen is known for it. The PCR was carried out with 60 Vbeta primers and 13 Jbeta primers. The data were produced by immunoSEQ multiplex PCR, yet TCRdb's version contains in-frame clones alone and is incomplete. In the table there are 99,000 or so clones, around three quarters of which are singletons. Germline V gene lookup returns CDR1 SGHTA and CDR2 FQGTGA. CDR3 length: 15 amino acids. This specimen belongs to a study of cytomegalovirus exposure and HLA in healthy donors. Findings and caveats of the study: TRBV6-2, TRBV6-3 and some other V segments were unresolvable in 87-base-pair reads.

Donors were ostensibly healthy at sampling, although undocumented immune exposures were probable. This TCR was sampled from a male donor in good health and CMV-seropositive. The chain couples TRBV7-3 to TRBJ2-5; D perhaps matches TRBD1 (6 bases). The better agreement between TRBJ2-7 and the DNA end casts doubt on the J call. The sequencing input was PBMCs. CDR3 in amino acids: CASRSFQGNPYEQYF. In DNA, the CDR3 is TGTGCCAGCAGATCGTTCCAGGGGAACCCCTACGAGCAGTACTTC.